One sample yielded the 14 T cell receptor beta chains listed below, sequenced in a study of blood T cell repertoires in COVID-19 (dated by TCRdb to between 2020 and 2021). Library creation used the immunoSEQ multiplex PCR assay. As stored in TCRdb, this immuneACCESS dataset retains in-frame rearrangements with V and J assigned. A fraction of the clones does not appear; measured against another copy, unresolved V genes explain less than half of the discrepancy, and the remainder lacks a known reason. The sample profile shows tens of thousands of clones; around 80% of them were found once. The leading ten clones occupy around 21% of the sample. The sample consisted of peripheral blood. These receptor sequences come from a young man with COVID-19, enrolled during active disease.

This sequence joins TRBV7-2 and TRBJ1-3; D gene uncertain. The V end lost 2 bases, the J end lost 0 bases, and 11 bases lay between the germline ends. CDR3 length equals 16 residues. Germline CDR1 reads SGHTA; CDR2 reads FQGNSA. For the CDR3, the DNA is TGTGCCAGCAGCTTATTTACAGAACCCTCTGGAAACACCATATATTTT. It translates to CASSLFTEPSGNTIYF.

V is TRBV27 and J is TRBJ2-1; the match to TRBD2 covers 12 bases. This CDR3 is built from 14 residues. Germline CDR1 MNHEY, CDR2 SMNVEV (reference sequence). J gave up 5 bases and V 5 bases, and 1 base lay outside the gene matches. The CDR3 loop reads CASSGLAGNNEQFF. In DNA, the CDR3 is TGTGCCAGCAGTGGACTAGCGGGGAACAATGAGCAGTTCTTC.

The chain has TRBV29-1 and TRBJ2-5; 9 bases are a match to TRBD1. The junction had 5 bases not matched to a gene; V was cut back by 4 bases and J by 5 bases. The length of the CDR3 is 13 residues. Germline CDR1 is SQVTM and CDR2 is ANQGSEA. The CDR3 spells CSVVGQGGETQYF. The CDR3 region has the DNA TGCAGCGTTGTGGGACAGGGCGGTGAGACCCAGTACTTC. The full variable domain, in which reference TRBV29-1 and TRBJ2-5 provide the parts outside the CDR3, is SAVISQKPSRDICQRGTSLTIQCQVDSQVTMMFWYRQQPGQSLTLIATANQGSEATYESGFVIDKFPISRPNLTFSTLTVSNMSPEDSSIYLCSVVGQGGETQYFGPGTRLLVL.

The genes are TRBV27 and TRBJ2-1, with 8 bases matching TRBD2. From germline, CDR1 is MNHEY and CDR2 SMNVEV (reference sequence). The length of the CDR3 is 20 residues. With 1 base clipped from V and 7 bases from J, the junction kept 21 bases outside the gene matches. This CDR3 reads CASSLFGPLSGSGNKNEQFF. DNA for the CDR3: TGTGCCAGCAGTTTATTCGGCCCTCTTTCGGGTAGCGGGAATAAAAATGAGCAGTTCTTC.

This sequence joins TRBV10-3 and TRBJ1-2; 11 bases are a match to TRBD1. CDR1 is ENHRY and CDR2 is SYGVKD in the germline V gene. J was trimmed by 5 bases and V by 8 bases; bases with no gene match: 13. The CDR3 runs 16 residues. This CDR3 is CAIGPGQGAMDYGYTF. CDR3 in DNA: TGTGCCATCGGTCCAGGACAGGGGGCAATGGATTATGGCTACACCTTC.

This rearrangement joins TRBV2 to TRBJ2-5, with D perhaps TRBD1 (5 bases). Germline V gene sequence: CDR1 SNHLY, CDR2 FYNNEI. The CDR3 consists of 15 residues. V lost 0 bases and J 5 bases, leaving 13 bases between the germline ends. The CDR3 DNA follows: TGTGCCAGCAGTGAAGCGAGAGGACAAGGGGAGACCCAGTACTTC. It yields the protein CASSEARGQGETQYF.

The chain combines TRBV28 with TRBJ1-2, with TRBD1 identical over 8 bases. The CDR3 contains 13 residues. Germline V lookup: CDR1 MDHEN, CDR2 SYDVKM. The ends lost 6 bases at V and 8 bases at J; junction bases unmatched: 8. As DNA, the CDR3 is TGTGCCAGCAGCCAAGGACAGGGCTTAGGCTACACCTTC. It codes for CASSQGQGLGYTF.

This clone was detected a few times. J is TRBJ1-1 and V is TRBV10-2; a possible D gene is TRBD1 (5 bases). The CDR3 has 13 residues. Germline lookup yields CDR1 WSHSY and CDR2 SAAADI. V gave up 6 bases and J gave up 1 base, with 9 bases separating them. Here the CDR3 reads CASRTQGNTEAFF. The CDR3 nucleotides read TGCGCCAGCAGAACCCAGGGGAACACTGAAGCTTTCTTT.

The V call is TRBV5-6, the J call TRBJ2-2; D might be TRBD1 (5 bases). Trimming pared 6 bases from V and 7 bases from J, leaving 16 bases between. Germline assignment: CDR1 SGHDT and CDR2 YYEEEE. CDR3 size: 14 residues. CDR3 nucleotide sequence: TGTGCCAGCAACCTGCAGGACAATATCGGGGAGCTGTTTTTT. It is translated as CASNLQDNIGELFF.

This clone came up once. The J gene is TRBJ2-1, the V gene TRBV11-3; D call uncertain. Trimming cost V 1 base and J 5 bases, with 6 bases left between them. The CDR3 loop spans 13 amino acids. From germline, CDR1 is SGHNT and CDR2 YENEEA. The CDR3, as DNA: TGTGCCAGCAGCTTAGCGACAAACAATGAGCAGTTCTTC. Amino acids: CASSLATNNEQFF.

The chain recombines TRBV10-3 with TRBJ2-6, with 7 bases identical to TRBD1. With 4 bases clipped from V and 7 bases from J, the junction kept 10 bases outside the gene matches. The CDR3 spans 16 residues. Germline V gene lookup returns CDR1 ENHRY and CDR2 SYGVKD. Here the CDR3 reads CAISALTGVGANVLTF. The CDR3 bases are TGTGCCATCAGTGCCCTAACAGGGGTCGGAGCCAACGTCCTGACTTTC.

The rearrangement links TRBV4-1 to TRBJ1-5; D is possibly TRBD1 (5 bases). This CDR3 region has 16 residues. The ends were cut back, 0 bases at V and 4 bases at J, with 13 bases in the middle. In germline, CDR1 is MGHRA, CDR2 YSYEKL. In DNA form, the CDR3 reads TGCGCCAGCAGCCAAGAATCGCCAGGGAGGAATCAGCCCCAGCATTTT. Translating gives CASSQESPGRNQPQHF.

The chain employs TRBV5-1 and TRBJ1-3, with 8 bases lining up with TRBD1. Trimming at V came to 4 bases and at J to 9 bases, leaving 9 bases not matched to a gene. CDR3 length: 14 amino acids. Per the germline V gene, CDR1 is SGHRS and CDR2 is YFSETQ. CDR3 in amino acids: CASSTDGQGGTIYF. The CDR3, as DNA: TGCGCCAGCAGCACGGACGGACAGGGAGGCACCATATATTTT.

This clone was detected once. This sequence joins TRBV12-3 or TRBV12-4 and TRBJ1-4; a possible D gene is TRBD1 (5 bases). The CDR3 extends over 12 amino acids. V lost 6 bases and J 14 bases, leaving 16 bases between the germline ends. Written as DNA, the CDR3 is TGTGCCAGCAGCGTAGGGGCCTATCGGCTGTTTTTT. It translates to CASSVGAYRLFF.